A single sample gave rise to the 5 T cell receptor beta chains below, sequenced in a study of cytomegalovirus exposure and HLA in healthy donors. Only in-frame clones appear in the TCRdb table, and some are missing; sequencing was by immunoSEQ multiplex PCR. The sample lists about 88,000 clones, around 82% occurring once. The sample comprised PBMCs. All receptors come from a young woman in good health and CMV-seropositive.

The chain uses TRBV28 and TRBJ1-4; TRBD1 is a possible D gene (5 bases). V lost 3 bases and J lost 11, with 16 bases in between. The CDR3 has 14 amino acids. The germline V gene encodes CDR1 MDHEN and CDR2 SYDVKM. Written as DNA, the CDR3 is TGTGCCAGCAGTTTCAATTCTGGGGGAGGTAAACTGTTTTTT. It translates to CASSFNSGGGKLFF.

The rearrangement uses TRBV2 and TRBJ2-7; D unresolved. The CDR3 is 11 amino acids. Deletions cut 7 bases from V and 4 bases from J, with 8 bases between. Germline CDR1 reads SNHLY; CDR2 reads FYNNEI. DNA for the CDR3: TGTGCCAGCATGCGGATGTACGAGCAGTACTTC. Amino acid sequence: CASMRMYEQYF.

The chain combines TRBV6-1 with TRBJ2-3; 15 bases fit TRBD2. V lost 1 base to trimming and J lost 6 bases; unmatched junction nucleotides: 11. CDR1 and CDR2 (germline): MNHNS, SASEGT. The CDR3 is 19 amino acids. The CDR3 sequence: CASSEDPPGLAGGNDTQYF. The CDR3 DNA reads TGTGCCAGCAGTGAAGATCCCCCTGGACTAGCGGGGGGGAACGATACGCAGTATTTT.

The chain joins TRBV9 to TRBJ1-4, with unresolved D. Trimming took off 0 bases at V and 5 bases at J, with 8 bases between the two ends. The germline V gene has CDR1 SGDLS and CDR2 YYNGEE. The CDR3 runs 14 residues. The CDR3, as DNA: TGTGCCAGCAGCGTAGGAGGGCCCAATGAAAAACTGTTTTTT. Protein product: CASSVGGPNEKLFF.

The J gene is TRBJ2-7, the V gene TRBV6-1; possible D gene TRBD1, 5 bases. The V and J ends lost 5 bases and 3 bases respectively, with 11 bases between them. This CDR3 region has 13 residues. From germline, CDR1 is MNHNS and CDR2 SASEGT. CDR3 DNA: TGTGCCAGCAGTTCCAACAGGCTCTACGAGCAGTACTTC. Translation: CASSSNRLYEQYF.